This T cell receptor beta chain was sequenced in a study of CXCR3-negative and CXCR3-positive naive CD8 T cells. Study-wide results and limits: Relative to CXCR3-negative naive cells, CXCR3-positive naive cells had more hydrophobic TRB CDR3s.

Turning to this clonotype: Its matching antigen is unknown.

CDR1 and CDR2 (germline): MDHEN, SYDVKM. The CDR3 length is 14 residues. The authors made the TRB cDNA libraries by 5' RACE using UMI labels. Reanalyzing the 5' RACE reads, TCRdb keeps one entry per CDR3 protein, without DNA. This listing includes over 95,000 distinct CDR3 sequences. The chain links TRBV28 to TRBJ2-7; TCRdb returns TRBD1, unconfirmable since there is no DNA. The clonotype originates from a human donor in good health. Some clones in this sample may be carry-over from other donors' samples. Specimen: naive CXCR3+ CD8+ T cells from blood. Subset in this sample: CD45RO-CCR7+CD27+CD95- naive CD8+ T cells expressing CXCR3 (TNR3+). The CDR3 loop reads CASSRGQGPYEQYF.